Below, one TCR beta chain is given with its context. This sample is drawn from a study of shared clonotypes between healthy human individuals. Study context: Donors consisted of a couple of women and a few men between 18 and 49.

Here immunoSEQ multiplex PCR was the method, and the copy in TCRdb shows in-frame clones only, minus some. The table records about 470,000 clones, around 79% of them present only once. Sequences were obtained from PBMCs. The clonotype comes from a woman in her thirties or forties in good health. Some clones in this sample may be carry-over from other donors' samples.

The CDR3 DNA reads as TGCGCCAGCAGCCGAGGAACAGGGGTCGGCCAAGAGACCCAGTACTTC. Amino acid sequence: CASSRGTGVGQETQYF. V usage is TRBV5-1 and J usage is TRBJ2-5; 7 bases align to TRBD1. Germline values: CDR1 SGHRS, CDR2 YFSETQ. The CDR3 is made up of 16 amino acids. V lost 4 bases and J lost 1; bases outside the gene matches: 10.